The rows below give T cell receptor beta chains drawn from one sample of a study of human T cells and chemical hapten exposure. In TCRdb, the RACE reads were re-called with MiXCR into one record per CDR3 protein. Among 200,000 to 300,000 distinct CDR3 sequences, approximately 8.4% were seen once, and the ten largest hold 2% to 2.5%. The sample here was whole blood, taken in connection with sensitization to the hapten diphenylcyclopropenone (DPC). Receptors originate from a woman between 35 and 50 years old with alopecia areata. Some clones in this sample may be carry-over from other donors' samples. The CDR3 runs from the conserved cysteine through the conserved F or W. The order of the fields is V gene, J gene, CDR3 protein.

v_call: TRBV5-1
j_call: TRBJ2-1
cdr3_aa: CASSSGLAGDNEQFF

v_call: TRBV27
j_call: TRBJ1-1
cdr3_aa: CASSFLGTERSEAFF

v_call: TRBV14
j_call: TRBJ1-1
cdr3_aa: CASSQEIGRRTNTEAFF

v_call: TRBV7-2
j_call: TRBJ2-6
cdr3_aa: CASSLEGHAYAGANVLTF

v_call: TRBV6-2/TRBV6-3
j_call: TRBJ2-5
cdr3_aa: CASSYSNRETQYF

v_call: TRBV28
j_call: TRBJ2-1
cdr3_aa: CASSQTGDRGNNEQFF

v_call: TRBV27
j_call: TRBJ2-7
cdr3_aa: CASSALGGYEQYF

v_call: TRBV30
j_call: TRBJ2-7
cdr3_aa: CAWSHGTMAYF

v_call: TRBV4-1
j_call: TRBJ2-5
cdr3_aa: CASSLSGQGGQETQYF

v_call: TRBV7-9
j_call: TRBJ1-1
cdr3_aa: CASSLIQGKSEAFF

v_call: TRBV27
j_call: TRBJ2-1
cdr3_aa: CASSTFTGTHSYNEQFF

v_call: TRBV6-5
j_call: TRBJ2-1
cdr3_aa: CASRVGPMGGSEQFF

v_call: TRBV5-1
j_call: TRBJ2-1
cdr3_aa: CASSFNRGIYNEQFF

v_call: TRBV28
j_call: TRBJ2-2
cdr3_aa: CASTPGTGELFF

v_call: TRBV4-1
j_call: TRBJ2-3
cdr3_aa: CASSQDSSGATDTQYF

v_call: TRBV4-3
j_call: TRBJ2-2
cdr3_aa: CASSREPPLGGGANTGELFF

v_call: TRBV29-1
j_call: TRBJ1-2
cdr3_aa: CSVPRQGATYGYTF

v_call: TRBV14
j_call: TRBJ1-2
cdr3_aa: CASSQDPFRVSNYGYTF

v_call: TRBV6-2/TRBV6-3
j_call: TRBJ2-2
cdr3_aa: CASGLAGGPGELFF

v_call: TRBV20-1
j_call: TRBJ2-1
cdr3_aa: CSASTSGSYEQFF

v_call: TRBV10-3
j_call: TRBJ2-7
cdr3_aa: CAISAGQLSSYEQYF

v_call: TRBV5-5
j_call: TRBJ2-1
cdr3_aa: CASSPHPGQGNNEQFF

v_call: TRBV27
j_call: TRBJ2-1
cdr3_aa: CASSLLVRSSSYNEQFF

v_call: TRBV7-3
j_call: TRBJ2-4
cdr3_aa: CASSSNPGHTQYF

v_call: TRBV24-1
j_call: TRBJ2-5
cdr3_aa: CATSDRTGWTQYF

v_call: TRBV28
j_call: TRBJ2-2
cdr3_aa: CASSLPTPGELFF

v_call: TRBV18
j_call: TRBJ2-7
cdr3_aa: CASSRTANEQYF

v_call: TRBV6-1
j_call: TRBJ2-1
cdr3_aa: CASSELMEFGEQFF

v_call: TRBV6-2/TRBV6-3
j_call: TRBJ2-2
cdr3_aa: CASRPTANTGELFF

v_call: TRBV7-8
j_call: TRBJ1-5
cdr3_aa: CASSLQVNSNQPQHF

v_call: TRBV4-3
j_call: TRBJ2-1
cdr3_aa: CASSPVGLAGGKDEQFF

v_call: TRBV3-1
j_call: TRBJ2-7
cdr3_aa: CASSRRLAGSHEQYF

v_call: TRBV5-1
j_call: TRBJ1-5
cdr3_aa: CASSLGILGQPQHF

v_call: TRBV20-1
j_call: TRBJ2-2
cdr3_aa: CSARLAGDAGELFF

v_call: TRBV20-1
j_call: TRBJ2-3
cdr3_aa: CGLAQGTDTQYF

v_call: TRBV3-1
j_call: TRBJ2-1
cdr3_aa: CASSQDRIALKFF

v_call: TRBV11-2
j_call: TRBJ2-3
cdr3_aa: CASSLDRGRIDTQYF

v_call: TRBV5-1
j_call: TRBJ1-1
cdr3_aa: CASSLASANTEAFF

v_call: TRBV27
j_call: TRBJ1-4
cdr3_aa: CASSPDRRPPNEKLFF

v_call: TRBV10-3
j_call: TRBJ2-5
cdr3_aa: CASHRDFKETQYF

v_call: TRBV6-2/TRBV6-3
j_call: TRBJ1-1
cdr3_aa: CASRNGMNTEAFF

v_call: TRBV6-1
j_call: TRBJ1-5
cdr3_aa: CASSEAIISNYQPQHF

v_call: TRBV7-9
j_call: TRBJ2-1
cdr3_aa: CASSLQAGGQFF

v_call: TRBV7-2
j_call: TRBJ1-1
cdr3_aa: CASSPGHTTEAFF

v_call: TRBV7-9
j_call: TRBJ2-5
cdr3_aa: CASSGRGGQHQETQYF

v_call: TRBV7-2
j_call: TRBJ2-2
cdr3_aa: CASSLGGIGANTGELFF

v_call: TRBV6-5
j_call: TRBJ2-1
cdr3_aa: CASSYSANEQFF

v_call: TRBV7-2
j_call: TRBJ2-5
cdr3_aa: CASSLAVQETQYF

v_call: TRBV11-1
j_call: TRBJ2-7
cdr3_aa: CASSWSEQTYEQYF

v_call: TRBV20-1
j_call: TRBJ2-1
cdr3_aa: CSAYSGLAGLNNEQFF

v_call: TRBV20-1
j_call: TRBJ1-3
cdr3_aa: CSARAPGSLSGNTIYF